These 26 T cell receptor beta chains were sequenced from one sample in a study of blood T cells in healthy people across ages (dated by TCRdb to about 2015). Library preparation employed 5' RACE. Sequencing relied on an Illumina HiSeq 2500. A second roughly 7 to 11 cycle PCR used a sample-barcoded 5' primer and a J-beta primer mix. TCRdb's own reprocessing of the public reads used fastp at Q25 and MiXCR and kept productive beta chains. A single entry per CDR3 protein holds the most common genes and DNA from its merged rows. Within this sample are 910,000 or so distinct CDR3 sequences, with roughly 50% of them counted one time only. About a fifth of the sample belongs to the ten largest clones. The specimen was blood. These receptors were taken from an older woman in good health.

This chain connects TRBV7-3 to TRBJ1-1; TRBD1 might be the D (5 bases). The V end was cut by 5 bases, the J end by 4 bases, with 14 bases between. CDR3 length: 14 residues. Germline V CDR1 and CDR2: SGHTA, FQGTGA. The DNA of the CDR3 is TGTGCCAGCAGCCAAAGGGCGAGGGGCACTGAAGCTTTCTTT. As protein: CASSQRARGTEAFF.

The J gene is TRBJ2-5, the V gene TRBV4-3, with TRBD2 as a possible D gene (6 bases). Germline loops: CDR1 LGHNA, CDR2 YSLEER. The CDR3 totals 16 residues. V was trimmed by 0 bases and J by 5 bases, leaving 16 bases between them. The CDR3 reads CASSQDGPAGVETQYF. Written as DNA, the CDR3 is TGCGCCAGCAGCCAAGATGGCCCAGCGGGTGTGGAGACCCAGTACTTC.

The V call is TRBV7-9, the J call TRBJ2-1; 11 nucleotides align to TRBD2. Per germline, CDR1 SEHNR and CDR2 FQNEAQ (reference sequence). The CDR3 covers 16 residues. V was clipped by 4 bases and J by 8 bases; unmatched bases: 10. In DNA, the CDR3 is TGTGCCAGCAGCTCAGCGATTAGCGGGAGGGGGGATGAGCAGTTCTTC. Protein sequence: CASSSAISGRGDEQFF.

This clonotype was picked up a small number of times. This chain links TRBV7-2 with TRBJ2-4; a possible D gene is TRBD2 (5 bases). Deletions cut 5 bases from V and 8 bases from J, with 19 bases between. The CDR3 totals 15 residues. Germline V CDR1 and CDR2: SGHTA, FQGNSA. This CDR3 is CASSPPSGSRDIQYF. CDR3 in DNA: TGTGCCAGCAGCCCGCCTAGTGGGAGTAGGGACATTCAGTACTTC.

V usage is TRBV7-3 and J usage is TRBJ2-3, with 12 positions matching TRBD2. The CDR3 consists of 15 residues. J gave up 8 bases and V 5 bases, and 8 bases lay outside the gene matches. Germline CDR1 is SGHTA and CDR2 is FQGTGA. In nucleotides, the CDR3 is TGTGCCAGCAGCCCGGCAGGACTAGCGGGACGTACGCAGTATTTT. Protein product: CASSPAGLAGRTQYF.

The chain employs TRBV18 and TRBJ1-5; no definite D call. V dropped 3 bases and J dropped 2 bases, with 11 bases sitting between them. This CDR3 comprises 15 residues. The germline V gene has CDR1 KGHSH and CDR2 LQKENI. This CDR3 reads CASSPGRSGNQPQHF. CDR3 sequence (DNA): TGTGCCAGCTCACCCGGGAGGAGCGGCAATCAGCCCCAGCATTTT. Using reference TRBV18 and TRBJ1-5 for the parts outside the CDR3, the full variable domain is NAGVMQNPRHLVRRRGQEARLRCSPMKGHSHVYWYRQLPEEGLKFMVYLQKENIIDESGMPKERFSAEFPKEGPSILRIQQVVRGDSAAYFCASSPGRSGNQPQHFGDGTRLSIL.

CDR3 nucleotide sequence: TGTGCCAGCAGCCGCCATCGAGCGGCGAGCTCCTACGAGCAGTACTTC. Translated: CASSRHRAASSYEQYF. V gene TRBV12-3 or TRBV12-4 combines with J gene TRBJ2-7; D may be TRBD2 (5 bases). CDR3 length: 16 residues. V lost 6 bases and J 0 bases, leaving 18 bases between the germline ends.

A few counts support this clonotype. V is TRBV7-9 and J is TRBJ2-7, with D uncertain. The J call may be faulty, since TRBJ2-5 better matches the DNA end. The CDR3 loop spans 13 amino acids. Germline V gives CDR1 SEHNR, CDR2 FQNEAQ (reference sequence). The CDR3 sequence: CASSLTPRETQYF. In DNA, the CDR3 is TGTGCCAGCAGCTTAACTCCGAGGGAGACCCAGTACTTC.

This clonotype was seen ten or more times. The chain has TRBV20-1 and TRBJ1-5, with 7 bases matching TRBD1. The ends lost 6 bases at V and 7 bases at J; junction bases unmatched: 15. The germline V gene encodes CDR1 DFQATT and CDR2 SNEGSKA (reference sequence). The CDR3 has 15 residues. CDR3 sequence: CSARVPRQGDQPQHF. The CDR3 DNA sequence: TGCAGTGCCCGAGTTCCCCGACAGGGTGACCAGCCCCAGCATTTT.

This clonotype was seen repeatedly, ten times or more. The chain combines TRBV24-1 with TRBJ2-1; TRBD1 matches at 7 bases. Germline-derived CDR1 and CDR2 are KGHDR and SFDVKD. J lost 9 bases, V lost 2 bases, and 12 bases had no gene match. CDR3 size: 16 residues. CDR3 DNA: TGTGCCACCAGTGATTGGCAGGGGGAGCGTCCCAGTGAGCAGTTCTTC. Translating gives CATSDWQGERPSEQFF.

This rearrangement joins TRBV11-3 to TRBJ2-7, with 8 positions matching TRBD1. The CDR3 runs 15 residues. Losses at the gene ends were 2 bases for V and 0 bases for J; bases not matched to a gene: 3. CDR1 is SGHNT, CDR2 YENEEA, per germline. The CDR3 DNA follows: TGTGCCAGCAGCTTAAGACAGGGGAGCTCCTACGAGCAGTACTTC. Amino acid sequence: CASSLRQGSSYEQYF.

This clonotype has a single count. DNA of the CDR3: TGTGCCAGCAGGATGGCCGGGGAGCTGTTTTTT. Its translation is CASRMAGELFF. V is TRBV7-2 and J is TRBJ2-2; D remains unclear. Germline CDR1 reads SGHTA; CDR2 reads FQGNSA. Trimming stripped 6 bases from V and 6 bases from J, with 5 bases between. The CDR3 consists of 11 residues. The variable domain in full, completed from reference TRBV7-2 and TRBJ2-2, reads GAGVSQSPSNKVTEKGKDVELRCDPISGHTALYWYRQSLGQGLEFLIYFQGNSAPDKSGLPSDRFSAERTGGSVSTLTIQRTQQEDSAVYLCASRMAGELFFGEGSRLTVL.

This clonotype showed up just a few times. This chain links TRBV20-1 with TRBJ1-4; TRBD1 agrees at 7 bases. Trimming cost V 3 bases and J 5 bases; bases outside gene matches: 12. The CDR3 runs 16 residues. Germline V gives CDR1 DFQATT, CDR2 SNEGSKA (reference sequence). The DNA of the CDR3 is TGCAGTGCTAGGAGCCCCCCGGGACAGCAAAATGAAAAACTGTTTTTT. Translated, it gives CSARSPPGQQNEKLFF.

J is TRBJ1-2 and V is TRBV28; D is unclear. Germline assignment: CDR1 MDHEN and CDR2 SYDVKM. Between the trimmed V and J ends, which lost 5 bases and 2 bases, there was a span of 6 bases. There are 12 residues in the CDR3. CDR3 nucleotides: TGTGCCAGCAGTGACATAAACTATGGCTACACCTTC. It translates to CASSDINYGYTF.

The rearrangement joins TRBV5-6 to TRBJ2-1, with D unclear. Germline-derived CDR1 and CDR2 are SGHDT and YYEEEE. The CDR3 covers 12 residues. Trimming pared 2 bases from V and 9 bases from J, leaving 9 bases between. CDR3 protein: CASSFGSGEQFF. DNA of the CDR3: TGTGCCAGCAGCTTCGGTTCCGGTGAGCAGTTCTTC.

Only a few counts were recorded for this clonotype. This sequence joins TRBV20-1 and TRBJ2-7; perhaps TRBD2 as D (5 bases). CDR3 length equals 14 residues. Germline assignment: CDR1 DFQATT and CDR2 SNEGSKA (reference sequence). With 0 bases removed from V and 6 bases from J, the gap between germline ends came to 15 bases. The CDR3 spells CSARDGRSFGEQYF. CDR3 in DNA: TGCAGTGCTAGAGATGGGAGAAGCTTCGGCGAGCAGTACTTC.

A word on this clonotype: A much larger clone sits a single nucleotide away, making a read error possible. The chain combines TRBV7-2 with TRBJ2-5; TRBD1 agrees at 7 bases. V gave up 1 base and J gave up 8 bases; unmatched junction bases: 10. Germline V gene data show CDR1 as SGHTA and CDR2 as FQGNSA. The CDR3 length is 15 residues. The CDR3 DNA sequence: TGTGCCAGCAGCTTAGGTGGGGACAGCCCAATCACCCAGTACTTC. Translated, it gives CASSLGGDSPITQYF.

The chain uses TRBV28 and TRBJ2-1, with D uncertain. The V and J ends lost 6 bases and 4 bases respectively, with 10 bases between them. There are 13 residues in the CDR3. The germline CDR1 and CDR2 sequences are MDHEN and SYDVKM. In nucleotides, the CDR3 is TGTGCCAGCAGAACACAGCATTACAATGAGCAGTTCTTC. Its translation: CASRTQHYNEQFF.

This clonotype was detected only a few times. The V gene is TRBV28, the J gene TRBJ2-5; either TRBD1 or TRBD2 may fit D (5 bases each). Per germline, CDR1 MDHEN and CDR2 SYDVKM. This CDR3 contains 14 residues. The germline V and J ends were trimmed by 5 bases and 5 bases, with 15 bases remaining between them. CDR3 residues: CASSASGSVETQYF. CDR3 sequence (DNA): TGTGCCAGCAGTGCGTCAGGGAGTGTGGAGACCCAGTACTTC.

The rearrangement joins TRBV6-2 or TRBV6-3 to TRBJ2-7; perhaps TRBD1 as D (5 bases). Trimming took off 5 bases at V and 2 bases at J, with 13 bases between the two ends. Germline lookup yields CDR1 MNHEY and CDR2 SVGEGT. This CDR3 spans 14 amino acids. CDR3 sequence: CASSRQGRTYEQYF. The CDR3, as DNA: TGTGCCAGCAGTCGGCAGGGAAGGACCTACGAGCAGTACTTC.

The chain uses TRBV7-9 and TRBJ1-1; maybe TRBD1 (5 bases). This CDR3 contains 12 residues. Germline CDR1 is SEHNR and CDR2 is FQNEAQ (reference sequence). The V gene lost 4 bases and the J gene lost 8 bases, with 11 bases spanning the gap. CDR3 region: CASSSREGEAFF. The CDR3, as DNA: TGTGCCAGCAGCTCCCGGGAGGGGGAAGCTTTCTTT.

CDR3 DNA sequence: TGTGCCAGCTCGACCGGGACAGGGGTTGTTCAGCCCCAGCATTTT. It translates to CASSTGTGVVQPQHF. The V and J genes are TRBV6-1 and TRBJ1-5, with 10 nucleotides matching TRBD1. Per the germline V gene, CDR1 is MNHNS and CDR2 is SASEGT. V dropped 8 bases and J dropped 6; count of bases not matched to a gene: 10. The CDR3 length is 15 residues.

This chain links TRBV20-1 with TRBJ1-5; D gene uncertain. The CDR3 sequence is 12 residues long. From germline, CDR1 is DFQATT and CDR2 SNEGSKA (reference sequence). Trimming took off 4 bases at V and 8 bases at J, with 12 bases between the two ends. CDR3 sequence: CSAKTNLEPQHF. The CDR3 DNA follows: TGCAGTGCTAAGACTAACTTGGAGCCCCAGCATTTT.

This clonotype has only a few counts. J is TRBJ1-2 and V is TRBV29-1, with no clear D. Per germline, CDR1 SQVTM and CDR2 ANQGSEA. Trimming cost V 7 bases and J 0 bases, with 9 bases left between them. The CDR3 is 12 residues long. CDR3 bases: TGCAGCGGATGGAGAGCTAACTATGGCTACACCTTC. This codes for CSGWRANYGYTF.

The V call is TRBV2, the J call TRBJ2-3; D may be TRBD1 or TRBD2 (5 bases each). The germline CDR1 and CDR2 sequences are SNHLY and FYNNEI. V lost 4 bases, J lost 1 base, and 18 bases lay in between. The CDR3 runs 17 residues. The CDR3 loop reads CASSANPGTPGTDTQYF. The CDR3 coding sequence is TGTGCCAGCAGTGCTAATCCTGGGACCCCAGGCACAGATACGCAGTATTTT.

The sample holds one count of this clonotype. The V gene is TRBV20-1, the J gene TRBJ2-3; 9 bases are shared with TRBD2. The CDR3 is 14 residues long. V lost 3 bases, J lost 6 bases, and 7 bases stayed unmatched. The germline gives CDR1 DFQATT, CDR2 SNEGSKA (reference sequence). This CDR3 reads CSASFLAGLDTQYF. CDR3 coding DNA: TGCAGTGCTAGTTTCCTAGCGGGATTGGATACGCAGTATTTT.